The rows below give T cell receptor beta chains drawn from one sample of a study of cytomegalovirus exposure and HLA in healthy donors. The table came from immunoSEQ multiplex PCR; TCRdb's copy has only in-frame clones and leaves some out. The profile shows roughly 100,000 clones, around 78% of them singletons. Sequenced input: PBMCs. These receptors were obtained from a male donor in good health and CMV-seronegative. Both conserved end residues are part of each CDR3. D genes are given only for firm matches. Some rows mark clone size as missing; the rest say once, few, many or name a class of expanded clone.

>NA|TRBJ2-7|TRBV18|NA
TGTGCCAGCTCACCCGGGATGGAGTACTACGAGCAGTACTTC
CASSPGMEYYEQYF
>TRBD1|TRBJ1-2|TRBV28|NA
TGTGCCAGCAGCCTACGGGACAGGGGAGCCTATGGCTACACCTTC
CASSLRDRGAYGYTF
>NA|TRBJ1-5|TRBV27|NA
TGTGCCAGCAGTTTATCTATCTCAGGTCAGCCCCAGCATTTT
CASSLSISGQPQHF
>NA|TRBJ1-2|TRBV4-3|few
TGCGCCAGCAGCCAAGACGGGGGGGGCTATGGCTACACCTTC
CASSQDGGGYGYTF
>TRBD2|TRBJ2-1|TRBV5-1|NA
TGCGCCAGCAGCGGAGGACTAGCGGGAGGGTTTGAGCAGTTCTTC
CASSGGLAGGFEQFF
>TRBD1|TRBJ1-4|TRBV5-5|once
TGTGCCAGCAGCTCGGACAGGGGCGGTGAAAAACTGTTTTTT
CASSSDRGGEKLFF
>TRBD1|TRBJ2-1|TRBV28|NA
TGTGCCAGCAGTCCGACATGGGGAACCGGGACAGCCTCCTACAATGAGCAGTTCTTC
CASSPTWGTGTASYNEQFF
>TRBD2|TRBJ2-7|TRBV4-1|NA
TGCGCCAGCAGCCCCCTGGGACTAGCGGGTGATTACGAGCAGTACTTC
CASSPLGLAGDYEQYF
>TRBD1|TRBJ2-1|TRBV7-3|NA
TGTGCCAGCAGCCAGGGGACAGGGGGCTACAATGAGCAGTTCTTC
CASSQGTGGYNEQFF
>TRBD2|TRBJ2-7|TRBV2|NA
TGTGCCAGCAGTCCTGGGACTACCCTCCACGAGCAGTACTTC
CASSPGTTLHEQYF
>NA|TRBJ1-1|TRBV5-5|NA
TGTGCCAGCAGCTTGGAGGGAGGGCTGAACACTGAAGCTTTCTTT
CASSLEGGLNTEAFF
>NA|TRBJ2-5|TRBV19|NA
TGTGCCAGTAGTATATCTGGGACAGCGGGCAGCCAAGAGACCCAGTACTTC
CASSISGTAGSQETQYF
>NA|TRBJ1-2|TRBV28|NA
TGTGCCAGCAGTTTTCCTAGCAGTGAGGAGGACTACACCTTC
CASSFPSSEEDYTF
>NA|TRBJ2-7|TRBV2|few
TGTGCCAGCAAAGACAACTCCTACGAGCAGTACTTC
CASKDNSYEQYF
>NA|TRBJ1-1|TRBV28|NA
TGTGCCAGCAGCCGCCCCCGGGTGGTCGCTGAAGCTTTCTTT
CASSRPRVVAEAFF
>NA|TRBJ1-5|TRBV19|NA
TGTGCCAGTAGTACCACAGGGCTGAGTCATAATCAGCCCCAGCATTTT
CASSTTGLSHNQPQHF
>TRBD2|TRBJ2-1|TRBV27|NA
TGTGCCAGCAGTCCCCAGCGGGAGCTCAATGAGCAGTTCTTC
CASSPQRELNEQFF
>NA|TRBJ2-5|TRBV7-2|NA
TGTGCCAGCAGCTTAGGTAGCGCTCCCCAGGCTGAGACCCAGTACTTC
CASSLGSAPQAETQYF
>NA|TRBJ2-7|TRBV18|NA
TGTGCCAGCTCTTCGGACAGCTACGAGCAGTACTTC
CASSSDSYEQYF
>TRBD1|TRBJ2-2|TRBV4-3|NA
TGCGCCAGCAGCCAATTAACCGGGACAGGGAACACCGGGGAGCTGTTTTTT
CASSQLTGTGNTGELFF
>TRBD1|TRBJ2-7|TRBV19|NA
TGTGCCAGTAATATCCGGGACAGCCCCCCCTACGAGCAGTACTTC
CASNIRDSPPYEQYF
>NA|TRBJ2-7|TRBV11-1|NA
TGTGCCAGCAGCGGATCCGGACACTACGAGCAGTACTTC
CASSGSGHYEQYF
>TRBD1|TRBJ2-3|TRBV4-3|NA
TGCGCCAGCAGCCAAGATGGGACAGAAAGTTACACAGATACGCAGTATTTT
CASSQDGTESYTDTQYF
>NA|TRBJ2-2|TRBV19|NA
TGTGCCAGCCGGACTCCCGGAGGTGTCGGGGAGCTGTTTTTT
CASRTPGGVGELFF
>TRBD1|TRBJ1-2|TRBV19|once
TGTGCCAGTAGTAAGGGACAGGCTAACTATGGCTACACCTTC
CASSKGQANYGYTF